The clone carrying this TCR beta chain occurred a few times. The antigen remains unidentified. At one end the junction does not follow the germline gene, possibly because of a read error. Other nucleotide sequences from this sample produce the same CDR3. The data stem from a study of cytotoxic CD8 clonotypes in ibrutinib-treated CLL. Study-level information: Mean per-sample yields comprised about 280,000 productive templates and 94,082 productive rearrangements. Findings and limits, study-wide: Timing of sampling differed between sustained-remission and progressing patients. Clonality measured at baseline exceeded age-matched healthy donors, tracking circulating CD8+ T-cell counts.

Genomic DNA for TCR beta libraries, roughly 2.1 micrograms, came from cryopreserved PBMCs. Clones were sequenced by immunoSEQ multiplex PCR, and TCRdb holds only the in-frame ones, with some missing. The data contain more than 200,000 clones, 70% of them singletons. This sequence originates from a human donor with chronic lymphocytic leukemia. The sequencing here drew on PBMCs, taken after 12 months of ibrutinib treatment.

The DNA for the CDR3 is TGCGCCAGCAGCTTGCAAGCGGGGAGAGACGAGCAGTATTTC. Protein product: CASSLQAGRDEQYF. The V call is TRBV5-1, the J call TRBJ2-7, with TRBD2 matching over 7 bases. From germline, CDR1 is SGHRS and CDR2 YFSETQ. This CDR3 is built from 14 residues.